This T cell receptor (beta chain) derives from a study of breast tumors, draining lymph nodes, adjacent tissues. A remark on this clonotype: The target antigen is unknown.

Whole-study findings and limits: Tumors had less TCR diversity than lymph nodes, more than nontumor tissue. Luminal-like breast cancer showed significantly greater tumor-nontumor repertoire similarity than basal-like breast cancer did. Most tumor T cells seemingly derive from lymph node, then expand in tumor. Data only fit, rather than demonstrated, lymph node origin of most tumor T cells.

A single record per CDR3 protein comes from TCRdb applying MiXCR to the multiplex PCR reads. The profile shows 12,000 or so distinct CDR3 sequences, about 56% of them singletons. In germline, CDR1 is SEHNR, CDR2 FQNEAQ (reference sequence). J gave up 4 bases and V 5 bases, and 7 bases lay outside the gene matches. The CDR3 consists of 15 residues. The V gene is TRBV7-9, the J gene TRBJ2-5, with TRBD2 matching 10 bases. This receptor was obtained from a female donor with breast cancer. Some clones in this sample may be carry-over from other donors' samples. The source material was breast tumor tissue. The CDR3 reads CASSLQREGRETQYF. DNA of the CDR3: TGTGCCAGCAGCCTCCAGCGGGAGGGGAGAGAGACCCAGTACTTC. The complete variable domain, with remaining parts taken from reference TRBV7-9 and TRBJ2-5, reads DTGVSQNPRHKITKRGQNVTFRCDPISEHNRLYWYRQTLGQGPEFLTYFQNEAQLEKSRLLSDRFSAERPKGSFSTLEIQRTEQGDSAMYLCASSLQREGRETQYFGPGTRLLVL.